These 25 T cell receptor beta chains share one sample of origin, sequenced in a study of T cell changes during pregnancy in multiple sclerosis (dated by TCRdb to between 2018 and 2021). The library was built by means of the immunoSEQ multiplex PCR assay. The table was pulled from immuneACCESS by TCRdb, which kept in-frame rearrangements only. Such tables lose some clones; where checked, under half of the loss comes from unresolved V genes, and the rest has no known cause. The sample includes 50,000 to 60,000 clones, with approximately 90% observed a single time. The top ten constitute around 0.16% of the sample. Sequences were derived from CD4+ T cells from peripheral blood mononuclear cells, sampled after pregnancy. The receptors come from a female donor in good health, enrolled as a control in a pregnancy study.

The chain uses TRBV7-9 and TRBJ1-5, with D possibly TRBD1 on 6 matching bases. This CDR3 has 14 residues. Trimming shortened V by 3 bases and J by 6 bases, and 12 bases separated the two germline ends. Per the germline V gene, CDR1 is SEHNR and CDR2 is FQNEAQ (reference sequence). CDR3 loop: CASSFSGGSQPQHF. In DNA form, the CDR3 reads TGTGCCAGCAGCTTTAGTGGGGGCTCTCAGCCCCAGCATTTT.

CDR3 sequence: CASSRAGTGTTYEQYF. For the CDR3, the DNA is TGTGCCAGCTCACGCGCCGGGACAGGGACTACCTACGAGCAGTACTTC. The chain has TRBV18 and TRBJ2-7; the match to TRBD1 covers 9 bases. CDR1 and CDR2 (germline): KGHSH, LQKENI. Trimming cost V 4 bases and J 2 bases; bases outside gene matches: 9. CDR3 size: 16 residues.

In nucleotides, the CDR3 is TGTGCCAGCAGCCGAAACCCCGGGACAGGGGAAAAAAACATTCAGTACTTC. Protein sequence: CASSRNPGTGEKNIQYF. V gene TRBV13 combines with J gene TRBJ2-4; 10 bases are a match to TRBD1. J lost 4 bases, V lost 5 bases, and 11 bases had no gene match. The CDR3 spans 17 residues. Germline-derived CDR1 and CDR2 are PRHDT and FYEKMQ (reference sequence). Using reference TRBV13 and TRBJ2-4 for the parts outside the CDR3, the full variable domain is AAGVIQSPRHLIKEKRETATLKCYPIPRHDTVYWYQQGPGQDPQFLISFYEKMQSDKGSIPDRFSAQQFSDYHSELNMSSLELGDSALYFCASSRNPGTGEKNIQYFGAGTRLSVL.

This clone was detected a few times. The chain carries TRBV7-9 and TRBJ1-5; tentative D call: TRBD1 (6 bases). This CDR3 comprises 15 residues. Deletions cut 5 bases from V and 6 bases from J, with 17 bases between. Germline CDR1 reads SEHNR; CDR2 reads FQNEAQ (reference sequence). CDR3 sequence: CASSPKDSEGQPQHF. As DNA, the CDR3 is TGTGCCAGCAGCCCAAAGGACAGTGAAGGTCAGCCCCAGCATTTT.

The chain carries TRBV11-2 and TRBJ2-7; the match to TRBD2 covers 7 bases. This CDR3 is built from 15 residues. Germline V gives CDR1 SGHAT, CDR2 FQNNGV. Losses at the gene ends were 7 bases for V and 4 bases for J; bases not matched to a gene: 13. The CDR3 region is CASTETASGTYEQYF. The DNA for the CDR3 is TGTGCCAGCACCGAAACGGCTAGCGGAACTTACGAGCAGTACTTC.

This clone was observed once. The chain employs TRBV6-5 and TRBJ1-1; no clear D gene. The V end was cut by 5 bases, the J end by 5 bases, with 12 bases between. Germline CDR1 and CDR2: MNHEY and SVGAGI. The CDR3 totals 13 residues. CDR3 sequence reads: CASSREFGTEAFF. DNA for the CDR3: TGTGCCAGCAGTCGGGAGTTCGGGACTGAAGCTTTCTTT.

The genes are TRBV25-1 and TRBJ1-2; D remains ambiguous. CDR3 size: 15 residues. Germline V lookup: CDR1 MGHDK, CDR2 SYGVNS. Trimming stripped 0 bases from V and 7 bases from J, with 15 bases between. The CDR3 region is CASSEYGSGEVGYTF. Here the CDR3 DNA reads TGTGCCAGCAGTGAATATGGCTCAGGTGAAGTTGGCTACACCTTC.

The V call is TRBV4-2, the J call TRBJ2-3; 12 bases map to TRBD2. With 0 bases clipped from V and 1 base from J, the junction kept 5 bases outside the gene matches. The CDR3 consists of 18 residues. From germline, CDR1 is LGHNA and CDR2 YNFKEQ. The CDR3 DNA reads as TGTGCCAGCAGCCAAGAGCCCACTAGCGGGGGGCGCACAGATACGCAGTATTTT. It codes for CASSQEPTSGGRTDTQYF.

The genes are TRBV5-1 and TRBJ1-1, with 7 bases that match TRBD1. Germline CDR1 SGHRS, CDR2 YFSETQ. Losses at the gene ends were 5 bases for V and 1 base for J; bases not matched to a gene: 2. There are 13 residues in the CDR3. CDR3: CASSGTANTEAFF. The CDR3 DNA reads TGCGCCAGCAGTGGGACAGCGAACACTGAAGCTTTCTTT.

The V call is TRBV7-3, the J call TRBJ2-1; a weak D match, TRBD1 (7 bases). Per germline, CDR1 SGHTA and CDR2 FQGTGA. The germline V and J ends were trimmed by 4 bases and 2 bases, with 15 bases remaining between them. This CDR3 is built from 16 residues. The CDR3 spells CASSSRGVGAYNEQFF. CDR3 coding DNA: TGTGCCAGCAGCTCCAGGGGGGTAGGGGCCTACAATGAGCAGTTCTTC.

Only one count was recorded for this clone. This rearrangement joins TRBV5-6 to TRBJ1-2, with no clear D. The germline CDR1 and CDR2 sequences are SGHDT and YYEEEE. Trimming took off 3 bases at V and 6 bases at J, with 15 bases between the two ends. The CDR3 sequence is 14 residues long. The CDR3 protein is CASSWPGGFDGYTF. In DNA form, the CDR3 reads TGTGCCAGCAGCTGGCCGGGCGGGTTTGATGGCTACACCTTC.

The gene calls are TRBV2 and TRBJ1-5; no clear D gene. Germline V gene data show CDR1 as SNHLY and CDR2 as FYNNEI. The CDR3 contains 14 residues. V lost 3 bases and J lost 0, with 6 bases in between. The CDR3 loop is CASSDRLSNQPQHF. CDR3 DNA sequence: TGTGCCAGCAGTGACAGGCTTAGCAATCAGCCCCAGCATTTT.

The chain uses TRBV6-6 and TRBJ2-3; 14 positions match TRBD2. Trimming removed 5 bases from V and 6 bases from J; junction bases left unmatched: 4. The CDR3 consists of 15 residues. Germline V gives CDR1 MNHNY, CDR2 SVGAGI (reference sequence). The CDR3 protein is CASSVGLAGADTQYF. In DNA form, the CDR3 reads TGTGCCAGCAGTGTGGGACTAGCGGGGGCGGATACGCAGTATTTT.

The chain has TRBV2 and TRBJ2-7; D may be TRBD1 (6 bases). The germline V gene encodes CDR1 SNHLY and CDR2 FYNNEI. The CDR3 runs 13 residues. Trimming removed 1 base at V and 5 bases at J, with 9 bases between. CDR3 nucleotide sequence: TGTGCCAGCAGTGAAGACAGGGCCCACGAGCAGTACTTC. This encodes CASSEDRAHEQYF. Supplemented by reference TRBV2 and TRBJ2-7, the full variable domain reads EPEVTQTPSHQVTQMGQEVILRCVPISNHLYFYWYRQILGQKVEFLVSFYNNEISEKSEIFDDQFSVERPDGSNFTLKIRSTKLEDSAMYFCASSEDRAHEQYFGPGTRLTVT.

The rearrangement links TRBV29-1 to TRBJ2-3; 11 bases align to TRBD1. Germline V CDR1 and CDR2: SQVTM, ANQGSEA. Unmatched junction bases numbered 11, after V lost 5 bases and J lost 4 bases. This CDR3 region has 16 residues. The CDR3 sequence is CSVQASRDRGSDTQYF. Here the CDR3 DNA reads TGCAGCGTTCAGGCGTCGAGGGACAGGGGGTCAGATACGCAGTATTTT.

CDR3 in amino acids: CASRGQTYGYTF. The CDR3, as DNA: TGTGCCAGCCGGGGACAGACCTATGGCTACACCTTC. This rearrangement joins TRBV10-3 to TRBJ1-2; 7 bases align to TRBD1. Unmatched junction bases numbered 6, after V lost 10 bases and J lost 4 bases. The CDR3 spans 12 residues. CDR1 is ENHRY, CDR2 SYGVKD, per germline.

This clone was found once. The V call is TRBV11-2, the J call TRBJ1-3; a weak D match, TRBD1 (6 bases). The germline CDR1 and CDR2 sequences are SGHAT and FQNNGV. The length of the CDR3 is 14 residues. Trimming pared 2 bases from V and 6 bases from J, leaving 11 bases between. In DNA, the CDR3 is TGTGCCAGCAGCTTACGGGGACATGTAAACACCATATATTTT. Translation: CASSLRGHVNTIYF.

The chain is built from TRBV4-3 and TRBJ2-7; 7 bases agree with TRBD1. Losses at the gene ends were 4 bases for V and 0 bases for J; bases not matched to a gene: 15. The CDR3 is 18 residues long. Germline CDR1 reads LGHNA; CDR2 reads YSLEER. The CDR3 nucleotides are TGCGCCAGCAGCCTACAATCCTGGGGGCAGGGGGACTCCTACGAGCAGTACTTC. It translates to CASSLQSWGQGDSYEQYF.

The chain combines TRBV15 with TRBJ1-5; D unclear. CDR1 is LNHNV, CDR2 YYDKDF, per germline (reference sequence). This CDR3 comprises 15 residues. V was cut by 0 bases and J by 7 bases, with 13 bases left in between. This CDR3 reads CATSRDTKSGQPQHF. The CDR3, as DNA: TGTGCCACCAGCAGAGATACTAAAAGTGGGCAGCCCCAGCATTTT.

The chain is built from TRBV7-2 and TRBJ2-7; D gene uncertain. The CDR3 is 13 residues long. V lost 5 bases and J 5 bases, leaving 13 bases between the germline ends. CDR1 SGHTA and CDR2 FQGNSA come from the germline V gene. Written as DNA, the CDR3 is TGTGCCAGCAGCCCCGGAGTTGTCAACGAGCAGTACTTC. It codes for CASSPGVVNEQYF.

This clone was seen only once. The chain recombines TRBV7-2 with TRBJ1-6; 8 bases are shared with TRBD1. The germline CDR1 and CDR2 sequences are SGHTA and FQGNSA. V lost 5 bases, J lost 10 bases, and 10 bases stayed unmatched. The length of the CDR3 is 15 residues. For the CDR3, the DNA is TGTGCCAGCAGCCCATCTCAGGGGGCGGGATCACCCCTCCACTTT. Protein product: CASSPSQGAGSPLHF.

This sequence joins TRBV19 and TRBJ2-3, with 7 bases matching TRBD2. CDR3 size: 15 residues. J was trimmed by 0 bases and V by 3 bases; bases with no gene match: 3. CDR1 and CDR2 (germline): LNHDA, SQIVND (reference sequence). CDR3 sequence: CASSMGGSSTDTQYF. The DNA for the CDR3 is TGTGCCAGTAGTATGGGAGGGTCTAGCACAGATACGCAGTATTTT.

V gene TRBV4-2 combines with J gene TRBJ1-2; TRBD1 matches at 8 bases. After removal of 4 bases from V and 7 bases from J, the junction contained 2 bases not matched to a gene. The CDR3 is 12 amino acids. CDR1 LGHNA and CDR2 YNFKEQ come from the germline V gene. CDR3 DNA: TGTGCCAGCAGCCGAGACAGGGGTGGCTACACCTTC. The encoded protein is CASSRDRGGYTF.

The V call is TRBV30, the J call TRBJ1-4; possibly TRBD1 for D (6 bases). With 3 bases removed from V and 7 bases from J, the gap between germline ends came to 18 bases. Germline V gene data show CDR1 as GTSNPN and CDR2 as SVGIG (reference sequence). The CDR3 runs to 15 residues. Here the CDR3 DNA reads TGTGCCTGGAGAGACCCTGGACAGTTGGGTGAAAAACTGTTTTTT. Its translation is CAWRDPGQLGEKLFF.

In its sample, this clone was seen once. The chain recombines TRBV7-2 with TRBJ2-4, with D possibly matching TRBD1 (6 bases). Trimming stripped 5 bases from V and 6 bases from J, with 14 bases between. Germline CDR1 reads SGHTA; CDR2 reads FQGNSA. The CDR3 is 14 residues long. The CDR3 spells CASSPTGTINIQYF. The CDR3 DNA sequence: TGTGCCAGCAGCCCCACCGGGACAATAAACATTCAGTACTTC. Full variable domain (remainder filled in from reference TRBV7-2 and TRBJ2-4): GAGVSQSPSNKVTEKGKDVELRCDPISGHTALYWYRQSLGQGLEFLIYFQGNSAPDKSGLPSDRFSAERTGGSVSTLTIQRTQQEDSAVYLCASSPTGTINIQYFGAGTRLSVL.